The 21 T cell receptor beta chains below all came from one sample that was sequenced in a study of T-cell memory formation after mild COVID-19. TCRdb passed the 5' RACE reads through MiXCR, listing each CDR3 protein once. The table records about 110,000 distinct CDR3 sequences, around 17% of them present only once. Material: PBMCs or a T cell subset sorted from them (not recorded which). The receptors originated from a man between 18 and 35 years old who had mild COVID-19 (a few samples of this study predate the infection). Cell type and time point are not known.

This clonotype was found a few times. The chain couples TRBV7-2 to TRBJ2-5; no firm D call. The V end lost 5 bases, the J end lost 2 bases, and 9 bases lay between the germline ends. Germline lookup yields CDR1 SGHTA and CDR2 FQGNSA. CDR3 size: 13 residues. The CDR3 coding sequence is TGTGCCAGCAGCCTAGACTGGCAAGAGACCCAGTACTTC. This sequence encodes CASSLDWQETQYF.

V and J are TRBV10-2 and TRBJ2-7; 7 positions match TRBD2. The CDR3 covers 15 residues. J was trimmed by 3 bases and V by 3 bases; bases with no gene match: 8. In germline, CDR1 is WSHSY, CDR2 SAAADI. The CDR3 protein is CASSERSSGDYEQYF. The DNA of the CDR3 is TGCGCCAGCAGTGAAAGGTCCAGCGGGGACTACGAGCAGTACTTC.

The chain employs TRBV4-2 and TRBJ1-1; 7 nucleotides line up with TRBD1. The germline V gene encodes CDR1 LGHNA and CDR2 YNFKEQ. This CDR3 has 16 amino acids. The V gene end was trimmed by 1 base and the J gene end by 4 bases; junction bases not matched to a gene: 9. CDR3 region: CASSQASRQGVTEAFF. The CDR3 coding sequence is TGTGCCAGCAGCCAAGCCAGTCGACAGGGAGTCACTGAAGCTTTCTTT.

The rearrangement joins TRBV1 to TRBJ2-7. TRBV1 is deemed a pseudogene. The CDR3 extends over 15 amino acids. The chain's CDR3 is CTSRKNGRPHYEQYF. The CDR3 DNA sequence: TGCACCAGCAGGAAGAACGGCCGACCCCACTACGAGCAGTACTTC.

This clonotype has a handful of counts. The V call is TRBV6-6, the J call TRBJ2-7, with 7 bases lining up with TRBD1. Germline CDR1 reads MNHNY; CDR2 reads SVGAGI (reference sequence). The CDR3 is 12 amino acids. J gave up 12 bases and V 5 bases, and 10 bases lay outside the gene matches. CDR3 DNA: TGTGCCAGCAGTCACCAACAGGGGTTGCCGTACGTC. This sequence encodes CASSHQQGLPYV.

This clonotype was picked up many times. The rearrangement links TRBV7-2 to TRBJ2-1, with D hard to call. Germline CDR1 reads SGHTA; CDR2 reads FQGNSA. Trimming pared 3 bases from V and 3 bases from J, leaving 6 bases between. CDR3 length: 13 amino acids. The CDR3 sequence is CASSFTNYNEQFF. The CDR3 coding sequence is TGTGCCAGCAGCTTTACTAACTACAATGAGCAGTTCTTC.

This clonotype was observed a few times. V gene TRBV7-2 combines with J gene TRBJ2-2; D perhaps matches TRBD1 (7 bases). The CDR3 consists of 18 residues. The V end was cut by 2 bases, the J end by 7 bases, with 23 bases between. Looked up from germline, CDR1 is SGHTA and CDR2 is FQGNSA. The CDR3: CASSLNAFVAGGGGELFF. The CDR3 coding sequence is TGTGCCAGCAGCTTAAATGCCTTCGTGGCAGGGGGAGGCGGGGAGCTGTTTTTT. The full variable domain, in which reference TRBV7-2 and TRBJ2-2 provide the parts outside the CDR3, is GAGVSQSPSNKVTEKGKDVELRCDPISGHTALYWYRQSLGQGLEFLIYFQGNSAPDKSGLPSDRFSAERTGGSVSTLTIQRTQQEDSAVYLCASSLNAFVAGGGGELFFGEGSRLTVL.

This clonotype was detected ten times or more. V gene TRBV20-1 combines with J gene TRBJ2-7; 11 nucleotides line up with TRBD2. This CDR3 has 13 amino acids. Per germline, CDR1 DFQATT and CDR2 SNEGSKA (reference sequence). Trimming took 3 bases from V and 5 from J; bases not matched to a gene: 3. In nucleotides, the CDR3 is TGCAGTGCTAGCGCGACTAGCGGGGACGAGCAGTACTTC. Translated: CSASATSGDEQYF.

This clonotype was seen repeatedly, ten times or more. This sequence joins TRBV12-3 or TRBV12-4 and TRBJ2-1; D remains ambiguous. This CDR3 has 11 residues. The V end was cut by 7 bases, the J end by 12 bases, with 13 bases between. The CDR3 spells CASTSTVGQFF. CDR3 bases: TGTGCCAGCACCTCAACGGTCGGGCAGTTCTTC.

A few counts support this clonotype. The rearrangement uses TRBV7-2 and TRBJ2-1; weak D call: TRBD1 (6 bases). The CDR3 is 14 residues long. The V end lost 7 bases, the J end lost 4 bases, and 14 bases lay between the germline ends. Per the germline V gene, CDR1 is SGHTA and CDR2 is FQGNSA. The CDR3 spells CASKTGTIYNEQFF. The CDR3 DNA reads as TGTGCCAGCAAAACCGGGACAATTTACAATGAGCAGTTCTTC.

The genes are TRBV5-1 and TRBJ1-2; D may be TRBD1 (5 bases). V lost 6 bases and J lost 2, with 8 bases in between. The CDR3 loop spans 12 amino acids. CDR1 and CDR2 from the germline V gene are SGHRS and YFSETQ. The CDR3 sequence is CASKDTNYGYTF. The CDR3, as DNA: TGCGCCAGCAAGGACACCAACTATGGCTACACCTTC.

This clonotype was observed a few times. V usage is TRBV9 and J usage is TRBJ2-7, with D perhaps matching TRBD2 (6 bases). The CDR3 runs to 15 residues. From germline, CDR1 is SGDLS and CDR2 YYNGEE. With 0 bases removed from V and 1 base from J, the gap between germline ends came to 11 bases. This CDR3 reads CASSVAPGESYEQYF. DNA of the CDR3: TGTGCCAGCAGCGTAGCACCGGGGGAATCCTACGAGCAGTACTTC.

The chain is built from TRBV5-1 and TRBJ1-6; TRBD1 might be the D (5 bases). The CDR3 length is 16 residues. V lost 5 bases and J lost 5, with 17 bases in between. Germline CDR1 SGHRS, CDR2 YFSETQ. Written as DNA, the CDR3 is TGCGCCAGCAGACCTAATACAGGTTTAAATAATTCACCCCTCCACTTT. It yields the protein CASRPNTGLNNSPLHF.

The J gene is TRBJ2-7, the V gene TRBV5-6; no firm D call. The CDR3 consists of 13 residues. Germline CDR1 is SGHDT and CDR2 is YYEEEE. Trimming left V 3 bases short and J 2 bases short, with 9 bases between. The CDR3 sequence is CASSYGRTYEQYF. As DNA, the CDR3 is TGTGCCAGCAGCTACGGACGAACCTACGAGCAGTACTTC. The whole variable domain, remainder taken from reference TRBV5-6 and TRBJ2-7, is DAGVTQSPTHLIKTRGQQVTLRCSPKSGHDTVSWYQQALGQGPQFIFQYYEEEERQRGNFPDRFSGHQFPNYSSELNVNALLLGDSALYLCASSYGRTYEQYFGPGTRLTVT.

The V call is TRBV12-3 or TRBV12-4, the J call TRBJ2-7; possibly TRBD2 for D (6 bases). V was trimmed by 5 bases and J by 7 bases, leaving 15 bases between them. The CDR3 totals 13 residues. Here the CDR3 reads CASSPQGAGEQYF. As DNA, the CDR3 is TGTGCCAGCAGTCCGCAAGGGGCGGGAGAGCAGTACTTC.

The table lists this clonotype with a few counts. The chain couples TRBV5-1 to TRBJ2-7; TRBD1 matches 7 bases. The V gene's germline CDR1 is SGHRS and CDR2 YFSETQ. The CDR3 extends over 13 amino acids. J gave up 0 bases and V 9 bases, and 6 bases lay outside the gene matches. The CDR3 coding sequence is TGCGCCACCCCCAGGGGGTTCTCCTACGAGCAGTACGTC. Amino acids: CATPRGFSYEQYV.

This clonotype was picked up a small number of times. The chain combines TRBV29-1 with TRBJ2-7, with D maybe TRBD2 (6 bases). CDR1 and CDR2 (germline): SQVTM, ANQGSEA. The CDR3 runs 13 residues. V dropped 3 bases and J dropped 2 bases, with 11 bases sitting between them. CDR3 residues: CSVDAGTPYEQYF. The DNA of the CDR3 is TGCAGCGTTGATGCTGGGACTCCCTACGAGCAGTACTTC.

This clonotype appeared a few times. This chain links TRBV18 with TRBJ2-3; D uncertain. V lost 0 bases and J lost 2, with 9 bases in between. The germline V gene encodes CDR1 KGHSH and CDR2 LQKENI. The CDR3 is made up of 15 amino acids. The CDR3 region is CASSPPVVSTDTQYF. The CDR3 coding sequence is TGTGCCAGCTCACCACCGGTCGTTTCCACAGATACGCAGTATTTT.

This sequence joins TRBV11-2 and TRBJ2-5; possible D gene TRBD2, 5 bases. V lost 5 bases, J lost 5 bases, and 12 bases lay in between. Germline V CDR1 and CDR2: SGHAT, FQNNGV. This CDR3 has 13 amino acids. The CDR3 protein is CASSTRGWETQYF. In DNA, the CDR3 is TGTGCCAGCAGCACTCGGGGTTGGGAGACCCAGTACTTC.

V usage is TRBV4-2 and J usage is TRBJ1-1; TRBD1 is a possible D gene (5 bases). The germline gives CDR1 LGHNA, CDR2 YNFKEQ. This CDR3 has 14 amino acids. V was shortened by 1 base and J by 1 base, with 7 bases between the two germline ends. The CDR3 DNA reads as TGTGCCAGCAGCCAAGGGGGCAGGAACACTGAAGCTTTCTTT. This encodes CASSQGGRNTEAFF.

This chain links TRBV20-1 with TRBJ2-5; 10 nucleotides match TRBD1. V shed 4 bases, J shed 3 bases, and the junction held 5 bases outside the gene matches. This CDR3 has 14 residues. Per the germline V gene, CDR1 is DFQATT and CDR2 is SNEGSKA (reference sequence). CDR3: CSATLGTGEETQYF. CDR3 DNA: TGCAGTGCTACTCTCGGGACAGGGGAAGAGACCCAGTACTTC.